This T cell receptor beta chain was retrieved from a study of blood T cell repertoires in COVID-19. In the study overall: Acute-phase and convalescent COVID-19 samples originated in the United States, Italy and Spain. T cells, B-cell-depleted T cells, or PBMCs provided the cDNA or gDNA that served as material.

J lost 6 bases, V lost 6 bases, and 3 bases had no gene match. From germline, CDR1 is MGHDK and CDR2 SYGVNS. CDR3 length: 12 residues. Per the original methods: Reference gene primers were amplified, and this amplification served to estimate nucleated cell counts. TCRdb's table, derived via immunoSEQ multiplex PCR, lists solely in-frame clones and lacks some. The V and J calls and clone size were taken over from that table, and D and trimming were inferred from the DNA. The sample records over 45,000 clones, around 86% being singletons. The sequenced sample consisted of peripheral blood. This chain joins TRBV25-1 and TRBJ2-3; 7 nucleotides match TRBD2. The receptor's source is a man aged 50-59 years with active COVID-19. In DNA form, the CDR3 reads TGTGCCAGCAGATCGCGGGGGGATACGCAGTATTTT. Translating it yields CASRSRGDTQYF.